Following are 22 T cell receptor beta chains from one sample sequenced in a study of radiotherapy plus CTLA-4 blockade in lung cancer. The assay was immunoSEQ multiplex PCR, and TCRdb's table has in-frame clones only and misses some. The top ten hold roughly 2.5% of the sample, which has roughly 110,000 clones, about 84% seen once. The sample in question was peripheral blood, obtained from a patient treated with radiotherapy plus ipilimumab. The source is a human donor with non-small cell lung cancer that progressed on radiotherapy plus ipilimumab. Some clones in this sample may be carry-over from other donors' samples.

The CDR3 reads CASSLDPSRQYEQYF. CDR3 coding DNA: TGTGCCAGCAGCTTGGACCCATCAAGACAATACGAGCAGTACTTC. The J gene is TRBJ2-5, the V gene TRBV7-6; D ambiguous. The last part of the DNA fits TRBJ2-7 better; the J call may be wrong. The length of the CDR3 is 15 residues. Germline-derived CDR1 and CDR2 are SGHVS and FNYEAQ.

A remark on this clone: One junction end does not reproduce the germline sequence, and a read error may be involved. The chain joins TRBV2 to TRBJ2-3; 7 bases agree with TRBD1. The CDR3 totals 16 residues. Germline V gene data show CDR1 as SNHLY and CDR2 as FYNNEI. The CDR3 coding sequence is TGTGCCAGCAGGGGTGGACAGGATAAATTCACAGACACGCAGTATTTT. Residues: CASRGGQDKFTDTQYF.

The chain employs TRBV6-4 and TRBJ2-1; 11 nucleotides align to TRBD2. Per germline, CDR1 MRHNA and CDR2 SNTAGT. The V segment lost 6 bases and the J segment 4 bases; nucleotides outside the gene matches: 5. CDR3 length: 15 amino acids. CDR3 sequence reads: CASSDSGGGYNEQFF. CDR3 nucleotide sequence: TGTGCCAGCAGCGATAGCGGGGGGGGATACAATGAGCAGTTCTTC.

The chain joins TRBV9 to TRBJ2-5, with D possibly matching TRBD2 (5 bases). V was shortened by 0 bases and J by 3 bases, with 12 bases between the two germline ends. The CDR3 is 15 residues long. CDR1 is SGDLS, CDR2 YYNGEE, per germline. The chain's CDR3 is CASSVVGGGEETQYF. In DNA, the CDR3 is TGTGCCAGCAGCGTAGTTGGAGGTGGGGAAGAGACCCAGTACTTC. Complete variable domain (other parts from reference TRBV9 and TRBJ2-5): DSGVTQTPKHLITATGQRVTLRCSPRSGDLSVYWYQQSLDQGLQFLIQYYNGEERAKGNILERFSAQQFPDLHSELNLSSLELGDSALYFCASSVVGGGEETQYFGPGTRLLVL.

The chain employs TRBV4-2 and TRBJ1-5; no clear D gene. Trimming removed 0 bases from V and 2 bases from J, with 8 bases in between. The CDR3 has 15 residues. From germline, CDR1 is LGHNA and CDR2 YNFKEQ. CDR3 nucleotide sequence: TGTGCCAGCAGCCAAGAGTACGGTGGCAATCAGCCCCAGCATTTT. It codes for CASSQEYGGNQPQHF.

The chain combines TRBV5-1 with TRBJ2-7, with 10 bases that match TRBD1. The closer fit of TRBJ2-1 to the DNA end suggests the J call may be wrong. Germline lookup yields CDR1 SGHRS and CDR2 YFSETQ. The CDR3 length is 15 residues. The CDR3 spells CASSLGQGAYNEQFF. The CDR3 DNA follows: TGCGCCAGCAGCCTAGGACAGGGGGCCTACAATGAGCAGTTCTTC.

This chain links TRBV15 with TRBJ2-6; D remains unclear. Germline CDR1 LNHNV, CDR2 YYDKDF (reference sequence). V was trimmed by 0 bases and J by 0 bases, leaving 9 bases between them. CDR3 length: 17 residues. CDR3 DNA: TGTGCCACCAGCAGAGATCTTGTAAGCTCTGGGGCCAACGTCCTGACTTTC. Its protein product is CATSRDLVSSGANVLTF.

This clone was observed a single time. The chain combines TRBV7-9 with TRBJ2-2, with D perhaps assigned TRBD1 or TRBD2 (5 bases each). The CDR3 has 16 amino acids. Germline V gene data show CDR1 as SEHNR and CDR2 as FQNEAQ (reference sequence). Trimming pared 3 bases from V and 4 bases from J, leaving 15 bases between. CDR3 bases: TGTGCCAGCAGCTTCAGGTCCGGGGCCTTCACCGGGGAGCTGTTTTTT. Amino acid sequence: CASSFRSGAFTGELFF.

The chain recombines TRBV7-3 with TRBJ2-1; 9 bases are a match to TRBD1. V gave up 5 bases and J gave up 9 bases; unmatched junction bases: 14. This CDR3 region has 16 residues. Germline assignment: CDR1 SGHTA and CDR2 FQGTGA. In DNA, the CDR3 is TGTGCCAGCAGCCAAACTTCCGGGACAGGGTCCGGTGAGCAGTTCTTC. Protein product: CASSQTSGTGSGEQFF.

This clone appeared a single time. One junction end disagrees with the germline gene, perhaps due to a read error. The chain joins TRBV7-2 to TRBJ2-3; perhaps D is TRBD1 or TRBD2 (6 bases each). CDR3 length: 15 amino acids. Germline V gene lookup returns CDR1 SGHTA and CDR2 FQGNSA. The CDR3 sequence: CASSFPGASTDTPYF. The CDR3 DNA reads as TGTGCCAGCAGCTTTCCGGGGGCTAGCACAGATACGCCGTATTTT.

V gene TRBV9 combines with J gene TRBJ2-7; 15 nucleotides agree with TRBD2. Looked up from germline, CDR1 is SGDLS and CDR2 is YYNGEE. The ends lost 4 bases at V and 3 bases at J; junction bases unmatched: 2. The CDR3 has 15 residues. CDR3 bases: TGTGCCAGCAGCCGGGGACTAGCGGGGGGCTACGAGCAGTACTTC. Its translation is CASSRGLAGGYEQYF.

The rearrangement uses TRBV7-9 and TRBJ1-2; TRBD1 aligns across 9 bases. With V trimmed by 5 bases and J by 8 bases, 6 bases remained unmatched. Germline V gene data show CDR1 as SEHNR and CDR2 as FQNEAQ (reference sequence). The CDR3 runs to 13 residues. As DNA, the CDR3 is TGTGCCAGCAGCCCACAGGGGGCGCAGGGCTACACCTTC. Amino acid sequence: CASSPQGAQGYTF.

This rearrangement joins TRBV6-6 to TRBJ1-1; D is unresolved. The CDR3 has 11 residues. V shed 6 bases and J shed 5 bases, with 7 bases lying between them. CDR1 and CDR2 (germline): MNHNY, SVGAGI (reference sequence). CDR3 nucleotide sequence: TGTGCCAGCAGATTACAGACTGAAGCTTTCTTT. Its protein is CASRLQTEAFF.

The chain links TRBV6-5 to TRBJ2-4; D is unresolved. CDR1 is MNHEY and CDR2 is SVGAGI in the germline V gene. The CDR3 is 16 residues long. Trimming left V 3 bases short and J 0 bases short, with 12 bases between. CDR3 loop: CASSYYSTVAKNIQYF. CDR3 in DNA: TGTGCCAGCAGTTATTACTCCACTGTAGCCAAAAACATTCAGTACTTC.

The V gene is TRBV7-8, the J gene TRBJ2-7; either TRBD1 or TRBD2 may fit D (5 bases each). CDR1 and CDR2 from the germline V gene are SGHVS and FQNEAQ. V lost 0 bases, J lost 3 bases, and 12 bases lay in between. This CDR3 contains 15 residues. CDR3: CASSLAGDRIYEQYF. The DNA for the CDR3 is TGTGCCAGCAGCTTAGCAGGGGACCGTATCTACGAGCAGTACTTC.

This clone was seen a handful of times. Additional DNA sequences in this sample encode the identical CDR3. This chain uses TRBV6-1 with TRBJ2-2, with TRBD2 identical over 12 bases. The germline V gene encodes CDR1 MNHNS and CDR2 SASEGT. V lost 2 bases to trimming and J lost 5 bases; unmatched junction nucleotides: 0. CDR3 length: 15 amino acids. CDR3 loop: CASSELAGGTGELFF. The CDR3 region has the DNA TGTGCCAGCAGTGAACTAGCGGGGGGGACCGGGGAGCTGTTTTTT.

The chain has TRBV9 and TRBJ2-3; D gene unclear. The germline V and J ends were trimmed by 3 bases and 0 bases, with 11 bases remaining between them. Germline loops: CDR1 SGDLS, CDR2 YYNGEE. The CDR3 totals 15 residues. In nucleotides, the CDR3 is TGTGCCAGCAGCGCCAGACCTACTAGCACAGATACGCAGTATTTT. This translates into CASSARPTSTDTQYF.

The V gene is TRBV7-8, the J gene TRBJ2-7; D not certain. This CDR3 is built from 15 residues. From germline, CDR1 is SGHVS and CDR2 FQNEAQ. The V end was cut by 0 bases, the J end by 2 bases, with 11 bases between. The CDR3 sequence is CASSLAAGLPYEQYF. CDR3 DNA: TGTGCCAGCAGCTTAGCGGCCGGTCTACCCTACGAGCAGTACTTC.

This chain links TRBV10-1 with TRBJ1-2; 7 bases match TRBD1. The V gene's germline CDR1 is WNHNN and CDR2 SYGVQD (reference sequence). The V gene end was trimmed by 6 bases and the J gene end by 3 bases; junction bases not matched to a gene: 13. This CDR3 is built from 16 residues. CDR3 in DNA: TGCGCCAGCAGGAGGACAGGCTATGGCATCGACTATGGCTACACCTTC. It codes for CASRRTGYGIDYGYTF.

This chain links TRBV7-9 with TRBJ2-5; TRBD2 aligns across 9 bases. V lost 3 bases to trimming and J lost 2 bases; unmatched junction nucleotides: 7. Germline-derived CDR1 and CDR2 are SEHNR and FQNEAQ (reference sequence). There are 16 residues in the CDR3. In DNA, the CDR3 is TGTGCCAGCAGCTTGCTTAGCGGGGGCGATCAAGAGACCCAGTACTTC. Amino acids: CASSLLSGGDQETQYF.

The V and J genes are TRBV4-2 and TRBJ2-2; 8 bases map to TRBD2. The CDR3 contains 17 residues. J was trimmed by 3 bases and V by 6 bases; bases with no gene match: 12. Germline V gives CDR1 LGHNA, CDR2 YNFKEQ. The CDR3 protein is CASSPLLEAGDTGELFF. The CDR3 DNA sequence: TGTGCCAGCAGTCCCCTCTTGGAAGCGGGGGACACCGGGGAGCTGTTTTTT.

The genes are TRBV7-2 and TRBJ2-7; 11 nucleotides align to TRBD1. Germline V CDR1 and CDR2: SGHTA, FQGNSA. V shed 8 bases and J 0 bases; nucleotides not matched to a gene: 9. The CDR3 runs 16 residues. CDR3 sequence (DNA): TGTGCCAGCGCGAGGACAGGGGGCATGAGCTCCTACGAGCAGTACTTC. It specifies CASARTGGMSSYEQYF.